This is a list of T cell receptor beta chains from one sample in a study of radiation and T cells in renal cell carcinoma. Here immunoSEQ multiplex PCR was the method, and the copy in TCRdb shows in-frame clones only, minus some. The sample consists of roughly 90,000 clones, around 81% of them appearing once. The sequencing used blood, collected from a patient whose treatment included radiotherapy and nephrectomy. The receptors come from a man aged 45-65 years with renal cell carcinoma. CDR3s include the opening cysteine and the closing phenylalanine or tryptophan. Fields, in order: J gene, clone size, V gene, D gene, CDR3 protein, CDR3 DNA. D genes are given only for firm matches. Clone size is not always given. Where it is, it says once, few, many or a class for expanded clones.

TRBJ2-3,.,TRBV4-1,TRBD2,CASRSGGPTDTQYF,TGCGCCAGCAGATCGGGAGGGCCTACAGATACGCAGTATTTT
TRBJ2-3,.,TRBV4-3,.,CASSQRTASTDTQYF,TGCGCCAGCAGCCAACGGACAGCTAGCACAGATACGCAGTATTTT
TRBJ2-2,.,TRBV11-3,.,CASSLGAGELFF,TGTGCCAGCAGCTTAGGCGCCGGGGAGCTGTTTTTT
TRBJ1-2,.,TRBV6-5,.,CASSYRGGYTF,TGTGCCAGCAGTTACCGAGGCGGCTACACCTTC
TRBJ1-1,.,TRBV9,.,CASNYLPTDPMDTEAFF,TGTGCCAGCAACTACCTTCCGACGGATCCCATGGACACTGAAGCTTTCTTT
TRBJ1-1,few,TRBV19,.,CASRRTLNTEAFF,TGTGCCAGTAGAAGGACGTTGAACACTGAAGCTTTCTTT
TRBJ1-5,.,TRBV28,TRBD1,CASSRTGAQRHQPQHF,TGTGCCAGCAGTCGGACAGGGGCCCAGAGACATCAGCCCCAGCATTTT
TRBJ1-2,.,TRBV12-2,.,CASWAEQNYGYTF,TGTGCAAGTTGGGCGGAGCAAAACTATGGCTACACCTTC
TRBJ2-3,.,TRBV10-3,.,CAISSTDTQYF,TGTGCCATCAGTAGCACAGATACGCAGTATTTT
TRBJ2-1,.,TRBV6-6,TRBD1,CASSFPGQGNEQFF,TGTGCCAGCAGTTTCCCGGGACAGGGCAATGAGCAGTTCTTC
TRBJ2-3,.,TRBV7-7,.,CASSRLVSTDTQYF,TGTGCTAGCAGCCGACTAGTTAGCACAGATACGCAGTATTTT
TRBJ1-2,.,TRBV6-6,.,CASSRVSSQFNYGYTF,TGTGCCAGCAGTAGGGTATCAAGTCAGTTTAACTATGGCTACACCTTC
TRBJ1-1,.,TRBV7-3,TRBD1,CASSRVPRGQGTEAFF,TGTGCCAGCAGCCGCGTCCCCAGGGGACAGGGAACTGAAGCTTTTTTT
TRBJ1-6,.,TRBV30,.,CAWSDGSLSYNSPLHF,TGTGCCTGGAGCGATGGATCCCTCTCCTATAATTCACCCCTCCACTTT
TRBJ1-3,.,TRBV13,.,CASSFRRGNTIYF,TGTGCCAGCAGCTTCAGACGCGGAAACACCATATATTTT
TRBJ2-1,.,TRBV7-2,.,CASSRVPTENEQFF,TGTGCCAGCAGCAGAGTACCGACGGAAAATGAGCAGTTCTTC
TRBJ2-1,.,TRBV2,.,CASILAWAGTFSYNEQFF,TGTGCCAGCATTCTCGCATGGGCCGGGACCTTCTCCTACAATGAGCAGTTCTTC
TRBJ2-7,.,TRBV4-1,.,CASRTVEGGRDEQYF,TGCGCCAGCAGGACGGTCGAGGGGGGCCGCGACGAGCAGTACTTC
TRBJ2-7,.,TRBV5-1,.,CASGIGGAVYEQYF,TGCGCCAGCGGTATTGGGGGAGCGGTCTACGAGCAGTACTTC
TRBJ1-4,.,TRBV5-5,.,CASTSQGSPTNEKLFF,TGTGCCAGCACCTCCCAGGGATCTCCAACTAATGAAAAACTGTTTTTT
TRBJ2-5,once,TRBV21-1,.,CASSKECREGGTKETQYF,TGTGCCAGCAGCAAAGAGTGTCGGGAGGGAGGTACCAAAGAGACCCAGTACTTC
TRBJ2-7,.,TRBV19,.,CASSIRGGAPYEQYF,TGTGCCAGTAGTATAAGGGGGGGCGCCCCCTACGAGCAGTACTTC
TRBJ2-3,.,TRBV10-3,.,CAIRETSTDTQYF,TGTGCCATCAGGGAGACTAGCACAGATACGCAGTATTTT
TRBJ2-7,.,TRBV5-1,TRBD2,CASTQFIGGAGEQYF,TGCGCCAGCACCCAATTTATCGGGGGGGCAGGAGAGCAGTACTTC
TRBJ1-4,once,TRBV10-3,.,CAISRVARNPSNPNEKLFF,TGTGCCATCAGCAGGGTTGCACGTAACCCCAGTAACCCTAATGAAAAACTGTTTTTT
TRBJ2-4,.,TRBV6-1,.,CASIPNLAKNIQYF,TGTGCCAGCATTCCCAATTTAGCCAAAAACATTCAGTACTTC
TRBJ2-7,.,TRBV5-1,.,CASSWGDLEQYF,TGCGCCAGCAGCTGGGGGGACCTCGAGCAGTACTTC
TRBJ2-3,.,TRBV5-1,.,CASSPRSSSTDTQYF,TGCGCCAGCAGTCCCCGCTCTTCCTCCACAGATACGCAGTATTTT
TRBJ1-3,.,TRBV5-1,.,CASSLEGGTGNTIYF,TGCGCCAGCAGCTTGGAGGGGGGCACAGGAAACACCATATATTTT
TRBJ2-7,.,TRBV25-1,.,CASSSSRWWYEQYF,TGTGCCAGCAGTTCTAGCAGGTGGTGGTACGAGCAGTACTTC
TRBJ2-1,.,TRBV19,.,CASSIAGISSYNEQFF,TGTGCCAGTAGTATCGCAGGAATCAGCTCCTACAATGAGCAGTTCTTC
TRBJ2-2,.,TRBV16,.,CASSQFTGNTGELFF,TGTGCCAGCAGCCAATTCACAGGGAACACCGGGGAGCTGTTTTTT
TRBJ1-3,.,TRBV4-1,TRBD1,CASSLQGSGNTIYF,TGCGCCAGCAGCTTACAGGGGTCAGGAAACACCATATATTTT
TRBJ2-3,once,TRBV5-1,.,CASSSGQPTDTQYF,TGCGCCAGCAGCTCTGGACAGCCAACAGATACGCAGTATTTT
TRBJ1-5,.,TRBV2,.,CASSANSNQPQHF,TGTGCCAGCAGTGCGAATAGCAATCAGCCCCAGCATTTT
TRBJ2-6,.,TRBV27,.,CASTKGRGALSGANVLTF,TGTGCCAGCACCAAGGGTAGGGGAGCCCTCTCTGGGGCCAACGTCCTGACTTTC
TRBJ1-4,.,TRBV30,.,CAWSPLAGVEKLFF,TGTGCCTGGAGTCCCCTTGCGGGGGTTGAAAAACTGTTTTTT
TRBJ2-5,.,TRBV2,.,CASSDWGWQETQYF,TGTGCCAGCAGTGATTGGGGTTGGCAAGAGACCCAGTACTTC
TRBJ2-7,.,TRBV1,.,CTSSHRPHILPSGESPYEQYF,TGCACCAGCAGCCACCGACCCCATATACTGCCCTCCGGGGAGTCACCCTACGAGCAGTACTTC
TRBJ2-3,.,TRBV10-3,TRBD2,CAISESGLAGGPTDTQYF,TGTGCCATCAGTGAGTCAGGGCTAGCGGGAGGGCCCACAGATACGCAGTATTTT